The subject of this entry is one TCR beta chain. This sample stems from a study of T cell changes during pregnancy in multiple sclerosis. Trimming left V 5 bases short and J 7 bases short, with 18 bases between. The CDR3 extends over 15 amino acids. Germline loops: CDR1 SSHAT, CDR2 FNYEAQ (reference sequence). Some clones are missing from TCRdb's copy, which holds only in-frame ones; the method was immunoSEQ multiplex PCR. The repertoire holds tens of thousands of clones, with 80% to 95% as singletons. This clonotype was obtained from a female donor with multiple sclerosis, enrolled in a pregnancy study. This specimen was peripheral blood, taken after pregnancy. The genes are TRBV7-7 and TRBJ2-1; weak D call: TRBD1 (7 bases). In DNA, the CDR3 is TGTGCCAGCAGCCCCTTCGGAGGGGGCTCGAATGAGCAGTTCTTC. It translates to CASSPFGGGSNEQFF.